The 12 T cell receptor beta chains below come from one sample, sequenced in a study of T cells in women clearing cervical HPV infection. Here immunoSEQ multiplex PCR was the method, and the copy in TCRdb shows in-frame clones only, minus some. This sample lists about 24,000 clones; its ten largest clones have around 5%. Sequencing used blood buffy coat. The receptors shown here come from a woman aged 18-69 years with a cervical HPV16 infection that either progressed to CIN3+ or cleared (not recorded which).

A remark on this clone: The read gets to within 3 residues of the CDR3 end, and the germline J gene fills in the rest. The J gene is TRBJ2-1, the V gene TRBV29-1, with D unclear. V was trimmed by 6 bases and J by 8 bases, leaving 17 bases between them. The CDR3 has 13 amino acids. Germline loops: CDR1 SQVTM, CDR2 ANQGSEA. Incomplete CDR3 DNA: TGCAGCGTCCCGACCCCTCCCCTAGATGAG. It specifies CSVPTPPLDE. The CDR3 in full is CSVPTPPLDEQFF.

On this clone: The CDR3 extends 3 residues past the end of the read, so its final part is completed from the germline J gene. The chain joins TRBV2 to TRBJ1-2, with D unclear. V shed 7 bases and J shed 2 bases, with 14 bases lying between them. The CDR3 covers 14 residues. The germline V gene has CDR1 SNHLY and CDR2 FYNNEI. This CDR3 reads CASTRETPNYGYTF. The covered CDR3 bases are TGTGCCAGCACCCGAGAGACACCGAACTATGGC.

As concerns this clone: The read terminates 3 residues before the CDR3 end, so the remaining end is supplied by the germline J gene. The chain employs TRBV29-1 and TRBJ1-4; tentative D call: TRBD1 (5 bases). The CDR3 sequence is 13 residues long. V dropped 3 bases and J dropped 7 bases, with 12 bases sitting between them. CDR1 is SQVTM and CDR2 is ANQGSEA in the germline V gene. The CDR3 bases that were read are TGCAGCGTTGATCTAGGGGACTCTGAAAAA. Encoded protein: CSVDLGDSEK. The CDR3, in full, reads CSVDLGDSEKLFF.

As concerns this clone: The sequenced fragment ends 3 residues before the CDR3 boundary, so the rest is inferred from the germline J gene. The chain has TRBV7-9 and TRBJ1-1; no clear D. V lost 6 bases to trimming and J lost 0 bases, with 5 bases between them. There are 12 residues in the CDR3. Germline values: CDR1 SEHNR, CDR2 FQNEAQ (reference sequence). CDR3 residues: CASRIMNTEAFF. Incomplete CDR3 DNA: TGTGCCAGCAGAATCATGAACACTGAA.

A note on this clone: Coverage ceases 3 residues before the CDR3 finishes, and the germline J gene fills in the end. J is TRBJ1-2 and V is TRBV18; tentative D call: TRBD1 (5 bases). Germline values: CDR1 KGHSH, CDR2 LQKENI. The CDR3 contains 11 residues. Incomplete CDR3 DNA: TGTGCCAGCTCACCCGGGGGGGGC. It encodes CASSPGGG. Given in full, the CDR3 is CASSPGGGYTF.

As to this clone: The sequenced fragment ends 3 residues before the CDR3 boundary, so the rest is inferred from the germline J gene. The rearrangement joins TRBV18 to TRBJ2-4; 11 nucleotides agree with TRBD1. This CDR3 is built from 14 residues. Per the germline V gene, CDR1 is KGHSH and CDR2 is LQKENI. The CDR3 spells CASSPGQGGYGQYF. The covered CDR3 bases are TGTGCCAGCTCACCGGGACAGGGGGGATATGGT.

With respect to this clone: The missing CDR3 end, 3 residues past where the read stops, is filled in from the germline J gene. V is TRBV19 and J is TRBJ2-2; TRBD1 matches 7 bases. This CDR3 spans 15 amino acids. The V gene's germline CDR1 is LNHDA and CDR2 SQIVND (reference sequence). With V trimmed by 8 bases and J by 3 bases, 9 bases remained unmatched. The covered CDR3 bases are TGTGCCAGTCCAAGACAGGGTAATTACACCGGGGAG. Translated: CASPRQGNYTGE. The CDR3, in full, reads CASPRQGNYTGELFF.

CDR3 protein: CSASLRNLEAFF. CDR3 DNA (partial): TGCAGTGCTAGCCTCAGGAACCTTGAA. The chain recombines TRBV20-1 with TRBJ1-1, with D unresolved. The read ends 3 residues shy of where the CDR3 ends; the end is completed using the germline J gene. The length of the CDR3 is 12 residues. Trimming shortened V by 3 bases and J by 7 bases, and 12 bases separated the two germline ends. The germline gives CDR1 DFQATT, CDR2 SNEGSKA (reference sequence).

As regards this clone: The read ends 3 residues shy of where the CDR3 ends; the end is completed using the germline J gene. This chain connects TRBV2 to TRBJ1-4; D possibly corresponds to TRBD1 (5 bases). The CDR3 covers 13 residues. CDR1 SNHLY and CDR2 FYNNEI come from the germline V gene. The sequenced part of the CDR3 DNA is TGTGCCAGCAGTGAATGGGGGGGGGTGAAA. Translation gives CASSEWGGVK. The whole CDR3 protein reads CASSEWGGVKLFF.

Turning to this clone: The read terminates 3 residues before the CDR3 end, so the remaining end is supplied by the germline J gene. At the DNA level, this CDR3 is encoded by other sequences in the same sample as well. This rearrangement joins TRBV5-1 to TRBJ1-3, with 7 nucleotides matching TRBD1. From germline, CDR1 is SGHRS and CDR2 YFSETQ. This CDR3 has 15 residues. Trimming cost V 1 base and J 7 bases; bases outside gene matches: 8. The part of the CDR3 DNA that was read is TGCGCCAGCAGCTTGCAGACAGGGCATGGTAACACC. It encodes CASSLQTGHGNT. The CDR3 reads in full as CASSLQTGHGNTIYF.

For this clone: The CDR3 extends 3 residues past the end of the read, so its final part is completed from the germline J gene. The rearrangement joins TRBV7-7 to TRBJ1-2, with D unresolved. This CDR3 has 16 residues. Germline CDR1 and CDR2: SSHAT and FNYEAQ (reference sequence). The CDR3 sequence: CASSLLAGGSGDDYTF. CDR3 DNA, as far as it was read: TGTGCCAGCAGCTTACTGGCGGGAGGTAGTGGCGATGAC.

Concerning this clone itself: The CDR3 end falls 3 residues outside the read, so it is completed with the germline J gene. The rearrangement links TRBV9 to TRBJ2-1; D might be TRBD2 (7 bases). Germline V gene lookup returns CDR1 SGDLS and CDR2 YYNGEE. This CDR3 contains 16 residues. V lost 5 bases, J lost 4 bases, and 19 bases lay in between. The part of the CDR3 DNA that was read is TGTGCCAGCAGTTCCCGAGGGGGGGAGGGATACAATGAG. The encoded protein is CASSSRGGEGYNE. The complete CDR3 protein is CASSSRGGEGYNEQFF. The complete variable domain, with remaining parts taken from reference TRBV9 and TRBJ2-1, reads DSGVTQTPKHLITATGQRVTLRCSPRSGDLSVYWYQQSLDQGLQFLIQYYNGEERAKGNILERFSAQQFPDLHSELNLSSLELGDSALYFCASSSRGGEGYNEQFFGPGTRLTVL.